The next 12 T cell receptor beta chains were all read from a single sample in a study of blood T cell repertoires in COVID-19. TCRdb's table, derived via immunoSEQ multiplex PCR, lists solely in-frame clones and lacks some. The sample lists about 26,000 clones, 75% to 90% occurring once. Input material: peripheral blood. Every receptor here comes from a human donor in a cohort sampled during active COVID-19.

The chain is built from TRBV19 and TRBJ2-2, with D maybe TRBD1 (6 bases). Germline V gene data show CDR1 as LNHDA and CDR2 as SQIVND (reference sequence). This CDR3 is built from 15 residues. The germline V and J ends were trimmed by 4 bases and 0 bases, with 9 bases remaining between them. The CDR3 here is CASSRRTANTGELFF. CDR3 in DNA: TGTGCCAGTAGTAGGAGGACAGCGAACACCGGGGAGCTGTTTTTT. Drawing the rest from reference TRBV19 and TRBJ2-2, the complete variable domain is DGGITQSPKYLFRKEGQNVTLSCEQNLNHDAMYWYRQDPGQGLRLIYYSQIVNDFQKGDIAEGYSVSREKKESFPLTVTSAQKNPTAFYLCASSRRTANTGELFFGEGSRLTVL.

V is TRBV27 and J is TRBJ1-6; no clear D gene. Trimming removed 7 bases from V and 0 bases from J, with 10 bases in between. The V gene's germline CDR1 is MNHEY and CDR2 SMNVEV (reference sequence). There are 15 residues in the CDR3. The CDR3 nucleotides are TGTGCCAGCACTGAGGTCGGCTCCTATAATTCACCCCTCCACTTT. Protein sequence: CASTEVGSYNSPLHF.

The rearrangement uses TRBV15 and TRBJ2-1, with 7 positions matching TRBD2. CDR3 length equals 15 residues. V shed 0 bases and J 6 bases; nucleotides not matched to a gene: 5. Germline CDR1 is LNHNV and CDR2 is YYDKDF (reference sequence). For the CDR3, the DNA is TGTGCCACCAGCAGAGATCTGCCTAGCGGCAATGAGCAGTTCTTC. Translated: CATSRDLPSGNEQFF.

The CDR3 sequence: CASKGLAVRLDTQYF. In nucleotides, the CDR3 is TGTGCCAGCAAGGGACTAGCGGTGAGATTAGATACGCAGTATTTT. This rearrangement joins TRBV2 to TRBJ2-3; TRBD2 agrees at 11 bases. Per germline, CDR1 SNHLY and CDR2 FYNNEI. This CDR3 contains 15 residues. V shed 7 bases, J shed 5 bases, and the junction held 8 bases outside the gene matches. The full variable domain, with the rest looked up from reference TRBV2 and TRBJ2-3, is EPEVTQTPSHQVTQMGQEVILRCVPISNHLYFYWYRQILGQKVEFLVSFYNNEISEKSEIFDDQFSVERPDGSNFTLKIRSTKLEDSAMYFCASKGLAVRLDTQYFGPGTRLTVL.

The chain joins TRBV9 to TRBJ2-1; weak D call: TRBD2 (5 bases). Germline loops: CDR1 SGDLS, CDR2 YYNGEE. Trimming took off 3 bases at V and 6 bases at J, with 19 bases between the two ends. The CDR3 length is 16 residues. CDR3 nucleotide sequence: TGTGCCAGCAGCGCCCCCGTGACTATCTGGGGCAATGAGCAGTTCTTC. Protein sequence: CASSAPVTIWGNEQFF.

V gene TRBV18 combines with J gene TRBJ2-1; TRBD1 aligns across 9 bases. Per germline, CDR1 KGHSH and CDR2 LQKENI. CDR3 length: 14 amino acids. Trimming cost V 6 bases and J 5 bases; bases outside gene matches: 5. Here the CDR3 reads CASSFRTGDNEQFF. The CDR3 nucleotides read TGTGCCAGCTCTTTTCGGACAGGGGACAATGAGCAGTTCTTC.

The chain recombines TRBV9 with TRBJ2-7, with D possibly being TRBD1 (5 bases). Trimming cost V 4 bases and J 2 bases, with 13 bases left between them. The length of the CDR3 is 14 residues. Germline V gives CDR1 SGDLS, CDR2 YYNGEE. CDR3 DNA sequence: TGTGCCAGCAGCCTGAGTGGGGCAGCCTACGAGCAGTACTTC. Encoded protein: CASSLSGAAYEQYF. Using reference TRBV9 and TRBJ2-7 for the parts outside the CDR3, the full variable domain is DSGVTQTPKHLITATGQRVTLRCSPRSGDLSVYWYQQSLDQGLQFLIQYYNGEERAKGNILERFSAQQFPDLHSELNLSSLELGDSALYFCASSLSGAAYEQYFGPGTRLTVT.

This chain joins TRBV10-1 and TRBJ1-2; D is perhaps TRBD1 (6 bases). Trimming left V 6 bases short and J 3 bases short, with 14 bases between. Looked up from germline, CDR1 is WNHNN and CDR2 is SYGVQD (reference sequence). CDR3 size: 14 residues. The CDR3 here is CASRPGHFYYGYTF. CDR3 nucleotides: TGCGCCAGCAGGCCGGGACACTTTTACTATGGCTACACCTTC.

Concerning this clone itself: The junction departs from the called germline gene at one end, perhaps through a read error. The J gene is TRBJ2-1, the V gene TRBV3-1 (or the pseudogene TRBV3-2); 10 bases are a match to TRBD2. Germline loops: CDR1 LGHDT, CDR2 YNNKEL (reference sequence). This CDR3 has 16 residues. The CDR3 reads CASSQDWLAGDKEQFF. The CDR3 nucleotides are TGTGCCAGCAGCCAAGATTGGCTAGCGGGAGACAAAGAGCAGTTCTTC.

The chain carries TRBV5-4 and TRBJ2-1, with TRBD2 identical over 7 bases. This CDR3 comprises 16 residues. In germline, CDR1 is SGHNT, CDR2 YYREEE (reference sequence). Trimming removed 0 bases from V and 0 bases from J; junction bases left unmatched: 3. The CDR3, as DNA: TGTGCCAGCAGCTTGGGGGGCGGGGGCTCCTACAATGAGCAGTTCTTC. It translates to CASSLGGGGSYNEQFF.

The genes are TRBV29-1 and TRBJ1-5; TRBD1 might be the D (5 bases). The CDR3 extends over 13 amino acids. Trimming stripped 4 bases from V and 2 bases from J, with 9 bases between. From germline, CDR1 is SQVTM and CDR2 ANQGSEA. DNA for the CDR3: TGCAGCGTTGTCCAGGGTGGCAATCAGCCCCAGCATTTT. Translating gives CSVVQGGNQPQHF.

The chain carries TRBV7-2 and TRBJ1-6; 10 nucleotides line up with TRBD1. The CDR3 covers 16 residues. J lost 9 bases, V lost 1 base, and 6 bases had no gene match. CDR1 SGHTA and CDR2 FQGNSA come from the germline V gene. The CDR3 coding sequence is TGTGCCAGCAGCTTAGAATCGGGGACAGGGGCTTCACCCCTCCACTTT. Encoded protein: CASSLESGTGASPLHF.